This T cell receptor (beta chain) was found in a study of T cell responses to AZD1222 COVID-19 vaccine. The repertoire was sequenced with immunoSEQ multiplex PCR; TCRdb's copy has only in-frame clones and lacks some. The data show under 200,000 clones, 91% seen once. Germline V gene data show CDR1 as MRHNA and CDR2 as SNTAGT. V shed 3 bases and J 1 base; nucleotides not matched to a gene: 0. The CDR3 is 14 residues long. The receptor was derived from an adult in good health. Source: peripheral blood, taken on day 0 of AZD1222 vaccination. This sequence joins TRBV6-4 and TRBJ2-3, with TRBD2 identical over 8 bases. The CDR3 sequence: CASSEAGGTDTQYF. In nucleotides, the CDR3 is TGTGCCAGCAGTGAAGCGGGGGGCACAGATACGCAGTATTTT.